These T cell receptor beta chains were read from a single sample in a study of blood T cell repertoires in COVID-19. Profiled with immunoSEQ multiplex PCR; TCRdb holds only in-frame clones, not every one. Of fewer than 300,000 clones detected, about 89% appear once; the ten largest clones hold approximately 0.84%. Source material: peripheral blood. These receptors were collected from a man aged 25-40 years with acute or convalescent COVID-19. The CDR3 runs from the conserved cysteine through the conserved F or W. Fields, in order: CDR3 DNA, CDR3 protein, D gene, V gene, clone size, J gene. The D gene is left open where the match is weak. Clone size is given for some rows only: seen once, a few or many times, or a class if the clone is expanded.

TGTGCCAGCAGTCCCGGGACTAGTGCGAATGAGCAGTTCTTC CASSPGTSANEQFF TRBD2 TRBV28 . TRBJ2-1
TGTGCCAGCAGCCACCAAGCGCAGGGGGGTAATGAAAAACTGTTTTTT CASSHQAQGGNEKLFF TRBD1 TRBV4-2 . TRBJ1-4
TGCGCCAGCAGCCAAACCACAGGGTTAGCTTTCTTT CASSQTTGLAFF . TRBV5-1 . TRBJ1-1
TGTGCCACCAGTGATGCATCTCCCGGGAACTACAATGAGCAGTTCTTC CATSDASPGNYNEQFF . TRBV24-1 . TRBJ2-1
TGTGCCAGCACCTTTTCCTACGAGCAGTACTTC CASTFSYEQYF . TRBV6-5 . TRBJ2-7
TGTGCCACAGGGGTTAACTATGGCTACACCTTC CATGVNYGYTF . TRBV5-8 . TRBJ1-2
TGCGCCAGCGCGGACCCAGGGACAACGGAGTACTTC CASADPGTTEYF . TRBV5-1 . TRBJ2-7
TGTGCCAGCAGCTTAGATTTCCAGGGCGAGCAGTACTTC CASSLDFQGEQYF . TRBV11-3 . TRBJ2-7
TGTGCCAGCGCCCGGGGGTTAGACTACGAGCAGTACTTC CASARGLDYEQYF . TRBV11-2 . TRBJ2-7
TGTGCCAGCAGCCAATACAGGGGGAGTTATGGCTACACCTTC CASSQYRGSYGYTF TRBD1 TRBV6-5 . TRBJ1-2
TGTGCCAGCAGTTTACAGGGGACCGGACTTAGCAATCAGCCCCAGCATTTT CASSLQGTGLSNQPQHF . TRBV27 once TRBJ1-5
TGTGCCAGCAGTTGGACAGAGACCGATGGCTACACCTTC CASSWTETDGYTF . TRBV27 . TRBJ1-2
TGTGCCAGCAGCCAGGGGGGCGAGCAGTACTTC CASSQGGEQYF . TRBV27 . TRBJ2-7
TGTGCCAGTAGTAGCGGGCGTATCTACGAGCAGTACTTC CASSSGRIYEQYF . TRBV19 . TRBJ2-7
TGTGCCACCAGTGTCGGGGGTGGGGACACTGAAGCTTTCTTT CATSVGGGDTEAFF . TRBV24-1 once TRBJ1-1
TGTGCCAGCAGCTCCCCTACAGAATCGAACACTGAAGCTTTCTTT CASSSPTESNTEAFF . TRBV28 . TRBJ1-1
TGTGCCAGCAGCCGAGGGACCGGGGAGCTGTTTTTT CASSRGTGELFF . TRBV6-4 . TRBJ2-2
TGTGCCAGCAGCTTGGGGGGACAGGGTTACGAGCAGTACTTC CASSLGGQGYEQYF TRBD1 TRBV5-6 . TRBJ2-7
TGTGCCAGCCGATTCAGAAACTATGGCTACACCTTC CASRFRNYGYTF . TRBV27 . TRBJ1-2
TGTGCCAGCACCCCGGGACAGGGGGATTTTGGAGGCTACACCTTC CASTPGQGDFGGYTF TRBD1 TRBV2 . TRBJ1-2
TGTGCGACTATGAAAGGGACAGGGAACGGCTACACCTTC CATMKGTGNGYTF TRBD1 TRBV30 . TRBJ1-2
TGTGCCAGCAGCCTAGGACTAGCTATCATTCCCGGTGAGCAGTTCTTC CASSLGLAIIPGEQFF TRBD2 TRBV28 . TRBJ2-1
TGTGCCAGCAGCTTAGCCGCCAGGGGTACTGAAGCTTTCTTT CASSLAARGTEAFF . TRBV11-2 . TRBJ1-1
TGCGCCAGCAGCTTACAGATGAACACTGAAGCTTTCTTT CASSLQMNTEAFF . TRBV5-1 few TRBJ1-1
TGCAGTGCTAGTCTAGCGGGGGTCACAGATACGCAGTATTTT CSASLAGVTDTQYF TRBD2 TRBV20-1 . TRBJ2-3
TGTGCCAGCAGCCTCTTCTCAGGGACTAGCCAAGCACAGAATACGCAGTATTTT CASSLFSGTSQAQNTQYF TRBD2 TRBV4-2 . TRBJ2-3
TGTGCCAGCAGCTTGGGAGGCGGGTGGAGCAATCAGCCCCAGCATTTT CASSLGGGWSNQPQHF . TRBV5-6 . TRBJ1-5
TGTGCCACCAGTGACGCAGGGGAGTTGGGATATGGCTACACCTTC CATSDAGELGYGYTF . TRBV24-1 . TRBJ1-2
TGTGCCAGCAGCCTGGACTCCTCGGGTCAGCCCCAGCATTTT CASSLDSSGQPQHF . TRBV3-1/TRBV3-2 . TRBJ1-5
TGTGCTAGTGGTGTAGGGACTAGCGGGGTGGAGACCCAGTACTTC CASGVGTSGVETQYF TRBD2 TRBV12-5 . TRBJ2-5
TGTGCCACCAGCAGGGACAGGGGGCAGGGTCAGCCCCAGCATTTT CATSRDRGQGQPQHF TRBD1 TRBV15 . TRBJ1-5